What follows are 22 T cell receptor beta chains derived from one specimen sequenced in a study of blood T cell repertoires in COVID-19. Using immunoSEQ multiplex PCR, the repertoire was profiled, and TCRdb retains in-frame clones only, with some absent. In the table there are some 350,000 clones, around 82% of which are singletons. Sequenced input: peripheral blood. The source of these receptors is a man under 40 with active or convalescent COVID-19.

V usage is TRBV6-4 and J usage is TRBJ1-2; 8 bases fit TRBD1. V was clipped by 2 bases and J by 6 bases; unmatched bases: 5. CDR3 length: 14 amino acids. Germline loops: CDR1 MRHNA, CDR2 SNTAGT. The CDR3 nucleotides read TGTGCCAGCAGTGACGGTCAGGGGGCGAATGGCTACACCTTC. Protein product: CASSDGQGANGYTF.

This chain uses TRBV11-3 with TRBJ2-3, with unresolved D. Germline V CDR1 and CDR2: SGHNT, YENEEA. Trimming took off 1 base at V and 2 bases at J, with 13 bases between the two ends. The CDR3 loop spans 16 amino acids. CDR3: CASSLGLGVITDTQYF. DNA of the CDR3: TGTGCCAGCAGCTTAGGCCTCGGAGTCATCACAGATACGCAGTATTTT. The complete variable domain, with remaining parts taken from reference TRBV11-3 and TRBJ2-3, reads EAGVVQSPRYKIIEKKQPVAFWCNPISGHNTLYWYLQNLGQGPELLIRYENEEAVDDSQLPKDRFSAERLKGVDSTLKIQPAELGDSAVYLCASSLGLGVITDTQYFGPGTRLTVL.

This chain connects TRBV24-1 to TRBJ2-1, with 13 bases aligning to TRBD2. Germline CDR1 reads KGHDR; CDR2 reads SFDVKD. V lost 9 bases, J lost 10 bases, and 11 bases stayed unmatched. This CDR3 region has 15 residues. CDR3 sequence (DNA): TGTGCCACCTCCGGACTAGCGGGAGCCCTAGGGGAGCAGTTCTTC. Protein product: CATSGLAGALGEQFF.

This clone appeared a few times. This sequence joins TRBV10-1 and TRBJ1-6; TRBD1 matches 10 bases. Germline-derived CDR1 and CDR2 are WNHNN and SYGVQD (reference sequence). Trimming took 4 bases from V and 5 from J; bases not matched to a gene: 5. This CDR3 is 16 amino acids long. The CDR3 region has the DNA TGCGCCAGCAGTGGGACAGGGGGAATCAATAATTCACCCCTCCACTTT. It translates to CASSGTGGINNSPLHF.

The chain carries TRBV4-3 and TRBJ1-3; 9 nucleotides agree with TRBD1. The CDR3 totals 17 residues. From germline, CDR1 is LGHNA and CDR2 YSLEER. The V gene end was trimmed by 1 base and the J gene end by 1 base; junction bases not matched to a gene: 5. The CDR3 DNA reads as TGCGCCAGCAGCCAAGGACCGGGACAGGGTTCTGGAAACACCATATATTTT. This encodes CASSQGPGQGSGNTIYF.

The V gene is TRBV4-3, the J gene TRBJ2-3; 9 bases are shared with TRBD2. The CDR3 sequence is 16 residues long. In germline, CDR1 is LGHNA, CDR2 YSLEER. The V gene end was trimmed by 0 bases and the J gene end by 7 bases; junction bases not matched to a gene: 8. CDR3 loop: CASSQDEAGGRNTQYF. The CDR3 DNA is TGCGCCAGCAGCCAAGATGAGGCGGGAGGGAGGAATACGCAGTATTTT.

V usage is TRBV19 and J usage is TRBJ1-2; D call uncertain. The V gene's germline CDR1 is LNHDA and CDR2 SQIVND (reference sequence). The CDR3 sequence is 13 residues long. Trimming removed 5 bases at V and 7 bases at J, with 14 bases between. CDR3: CASSPGGISGYTF. The CDR3 bases are TGTGCCAGTAGTCCTGGCGGGATATCTGGCTACACCTTC.

The V and J genes are TRBV6-5 and TRBJ2-7; 7 nucleotides line up with TRBD2. The germline V gene has CDR1 MNHEY and CDR2 SVGAGI. V dropped 6 bases and J dropped 3; count of bases not matched to a gene: 8. This CDR3 comprises 14 residues. The CDR3 loop is CASSVRDYNYEQYF. Written as DNA, the CDR3 is TGTGCCAGCAGCGTCCGGGACTACAACTACGAGCAGTACTTC.

The chain is built from TRBV9 and TRBJ2-3; TRBD2 matches at 9 bases. This CDR3 contains 14 residues. The germline V gene encodes CDR1 SGDLS and CDR2 YYNGEE. The V and J ends lost 4 bases and 7 bases, in that order; junction bases with no gene match: 7. Here the CDR3 reads CASSMGLALNTQYF. CDR3 nucleotides: TGTGCCAGCAGCATGGGACTAGCCTTGAATACGCAGTATTTT.

A single count supports this clone. V usage is TRBV5-1 and J usage is TRBJ2-2, with unresolved D. The CDR3 is 13 amino acids. The germline V gene has CDR1 SGHRS and CDR2 YFSETQ. Trimming stripped 4 bases from V and 4 bases from J, with 8 bases between. CDR3 in amino acids: CASSPTTTGELFF. CDR3 coding DNA: TGCGCCAGCAGCCCCACTACCACCGGGGAGCTGTTTTTT.

The rearrangement joins TRBV2 to TRBJ1-4, with TRBD1 identical over 9 bases. The germline V gene encodes CDR1 SNHLY and CDR2 FYNNEI. The CDR3 totals 13 residues. J gave up 5 bases and V 8 bases, and 3 bases lay outside the gene matches. The CDR3 reads CASSGQGNEKLFF. The CDR3 DNA sequence: TGTGCCAGCTCCGGACAGGGGAATGAAAAACTGTTTTTT.

The genes are TRBV5-8 and TRBJ1-4; 7 bases line up with TRBD1. This CDR3 comprises 17 residues. Germline values: CDR1 SGHTS, CDR2 YDEGEE. V trimming: 4 bases; J trimming: 4 bases; junction bases outside the gene matches: 13. The CDR3 is CASSPWDSLAYNEKLFF. CDR3 bases: TGTGCCAGCAGCCCCTGGGACAGTTTAGCCTATAATGAAAAACTGTTTTTT.

V is TRBV4-2 and J is TRBJ2-7, with 10 nucleotides matching TRBD2. V shed 1 base and J 4 bases; nucleotides not matched to a gene: 16. Looked up from germline, CDR1 is LGHNA and CDR2 is YNFKEQ. The CDR3 spans 19 residues. The DNA for the CDR3 is TGTGCCAGCAGCCAAGCGGGCACGAGAGGGACTAGCGCTTTTTACGAGCAGTACTTC. It translates to CASSQAGTRGTSAFYEQYF.

The gene calls are TRBV7-2 and TRBJ2-7, with 9 bases fitting TRBD1. V was pared by 4 bases and J by 6 bases, with 13 bases of the junction left unmatched. CDR1 SGHTA and CDR2 FQGNSA come from the germline V gene. CDR3 size: 16 residues. CDR3 coding DNA: TGTGCCAGCAGCTCTCAACCGGGACAGGGAGGTTCCGAGCAGTACTTC. It encodes CASSSQPGQGGSEQYF. Full variable domain (missing parts from reference TRBV7-2 and TRBJ2-7): GAGVSQSPSNKVTEKGKDVELRCDPISGHTALYWYRQSLGQGLEFLIYFQGNSAPDKSGLPSDRFSAERTGGSVSTLTIQRTQQEDSAVYLCASSSQPGQGGSEQYFGPGTRLTVT.

Concerning this clone itself: Other DNA sequences in this sample translate to the same CDR3. The rearrangement uses TRBV28 and TRBJ1-1, with D uncertain. This CDR3 comprises 11 residues. CDR1 is MDHEN and CDR2 is SYDVKM in the germline V gene. V was pared by 7 bases and J by 1 base, with 4 bases between. In DNA, the CDR3 is TGTGCCAGCACCCAGAACACTGAAGCTTTCTTT. Translation: CASTQNTEAFF.

This rearrangement joins TRBV19 to TRBJ1-2; D uncertain. The CDR3 is 15 residues long. Germline V gene data show CDR1 as LNHDA and CDR2 as SQIVND (reference sequence). Trimming removed 0 bases at V and 4 bases at J, with 12 bases between. The CDR3 here is CASSIDREGVYGYTF. The CDR3 nucleotides read TGTGCCAGTAGTATAGATCGAGAAGGAGTCTATGGCTACACCTTC.

The CDR3 spells CASSSGLAGSEDTQYF. Here the CDR3 DNA reads TGCGCCAGCAGCTCTGGGCTAGCGGGGAGTGAAGATACGCAGTATTTT. The rearrangement links TRBV5-1 to TRBJ2-3; TRBD2 matches 9 bases. With V trimmed by 3 bases and J by 5 bases, 10 bases remained unmatched. The CDR3 is 16 residues long. In germline, CDR1 is SGHRS, CDR2 YFSETQ. Complete variable domain (other parts from reference TRBV5-1 and TRBJ2-3): KAGVTQTPRYLIKTRGQQVTLSCSPISGHRSVSWYQQTPGQGLQFLFEYFSETQRNKGNFPGRFSGRQFSNSRSEMNVSTLELGDSALYLCASSSGLAGSEDTQYFGPGTRLTVL.

Of note for this clone: Other DNA sequences in the same sample also yield this CDR3. The chain combines TRBV10-3 with TRBJ2-6; weak D call: TRBD1 (6 bases). This CDR3 contains 15 residues. The germline V gene encodes CDR1 ENHRY and CDR2 SYGVKD. Trimming shortened V by 6 bases and J by 2 bases, and 11 bases separated the two germline ends. CDR3 coding DNA: TGTGCCATCAGCACAGGGATCCCTGGGGCCAACGTCCTGACTTTC. It codes for CAISTGIPGANVLTF.

This clone showed up just once. The CDR3 region has the DNA TGTGCCACCAGTGATTTCGAGAGGGGCACAGATACGCAGTATTTT. Encoded protein: CATSDFERGTDTQYF. The chain recombines TRBV24-1 with TRBJ2-3; D may be TRBD2 (5 bases). The CDR3 runs 15 residues. Germline loops: CDR1 KGHDR, CDR2 SFDVKD. V dropped 1 base and J dropped 1 base, with 8 bases sitting between them.

The genes are TRBV5-1 and TRBJ2-1, with 12 bases identical to TRBD2. Germline CDR1 is SGHRS and CDR2 is YFSETQ. This CDR3 is built from 16 residues. After removal of 4 bases from V and 5 bases from J, the junction contained 7 bases not matched to a gene. CDR3 loop: CASSLQRLAGDNEQFF. CDR3 coding DNA: TGCGCCAGCAGCCTCCAGCGACTAGCGGGAGACAATGAGCAGTTCTTC.

The chain uses TRBV5-6 and TRBJ1-2, with 7 bases that match TRBD1. CDR3 length: 16 amino acids. Per germline, CDR1 SGHDT and CDR2 YYEEEE. The V and J ends lost 4 bases and 1 base, in that order; junction bases with no gene match: 10. In DNA, the CDR3 is TGTGCCAGCAGCCCTCCGGGACAGAGATTTAACTATGGCTACACCTTC. Translation: CASSPPGQRFNYGYTF.

CDR3 protein: CSAMRGHEQYF. The CDR3 nucleotides read TGCAGTGCTATGCGGGGACACGAGCAGTACTTC. The rearrangement joins TRBV20-1 to TRBJ2-7; weak D call: TRBD2 (6 bases). Germline assignment: CDR1 DFQATT and CDR2 SNEGSKA (reference sequence). This CDR3 spans 11 amino acids. Trimming removed 4 bases at V and 5 bases at J, with 9 bases between.